This is a list of T cell receptor beta chains from one sample in a study of cytomegalovirus exposure and HLA in healthy donors. Data came from immunoSEQ multiplex PCR; TCRdb stores just in-frame clones and leaves some out. The table records around 150,000 clones, about 89% of them present only once. Sample: PBMCs. These receptors were collected from a woman in her late teens or twenties in good health and CMV-seropositive. The conserved cysteine and the conserved F or W are not part of the CDR3 here. A D gene is named only where the DNA matches it firmly. The listing skips clone size in some rows; elsewhere it reads once, few, many or a size class.

.,TRBV6-6,12,.,ASSPENLSGELF
.,TRBV4-2,17,TRBD2,ASSQDPQVYGGALGELF
.,TRBV5-1,12,.,ASDSQGGGTEAF
.,TRBV27,11,.,ASSFRGSYEQY
.,TRBV11-3,13,TRBD2,ASSLSGGASETQY
.,TRBV2,13,TRBD2,ASRGLAGVSYEQY
.,TRBV5-5,16,TRBD1,ASSLLEDRGLRVYGYT
.,TRBV2,11,.,ASSADSNQPQH
.,TRBV27,18,TRBD1,ASSKLGIGMVAGGAYEQY
.,TRBV9,13,TRBD1,ASSGRTGVTDTQY
.,TRBV10-1,13,.,ASSESRRGTGELF
.,TRBV4-2,13,.,ASSQDQTPTGELF
.,TRBV7-6,11,.,ASSLVRAETQY
.,TRBV7-8,15,TRBD1,ASSLVPRGRDTGELF
.,TRBV19,13,.,ATRKMGQGIGTQY
.,TRBV5-1,15,TRBD2,ASSFGTSGSGTDTQY
once,TRBV28,17,.,ASSFVREDPTANTGELF
once,TRBV5-4,12,.,ASSLGRQGNIQY
.,TRBV5-5,13,.,ASSLRGSGNQPQH
.,TRBV7-9,14,TRBD2,ASSVTSGGPHNEQF
.,TRBV5-4,12,TRBD1,ASSEDRGRNTIY
.,TRBV29-1,12,.,SVDMDSLNTEAF
.,TRBV6-5,13,TRBD1,ASSLDRGGPYEQY
.,TRBV5-1,13,.,ASSLARPNQETQY
.,TRBV29-1,11,.,SFREANTRELF
.,TRBV10-1,11,.,ASSEDRNTEAF
.,TRBV18,12,.,ASSPGVFTDTQY
.,TRBV2,12,TRBD1,ASSGGQGNTEAF
.,TRBV4-3,12,.,ASSQRAITDTQY
.,TRBV21-1,13,.,ASSKDGDRREPQH
.,TRBV28,11,TRBD1,ASRQGSQREQY
few,TRBV28,13,TRBD1,ASSWTGDSNQPQH
.,TRBV19,11,TRBD2,ASRPSGSETQY
.,TRBV2,13,TRBD1,ASSSGTGVVDEQY
.,TRBV7-9,12,TRBD2,ASSWKTSGGGEF
.,TRBV27,11,.,ASSSLRTREAF
few,TRBV2,12,.,ASSDWEEAYEQY
once,TRBV6-1,12,TRBD1,ASTGQGGLYGYT
once,TRBV6-1,11,TRBD2,ASERLAGWEQF
once,TRBV19,16,.,ASSIEPPGAGGTDTQY
.,TRBV15,14,.,ATSRTRAQPGNEQF
.,TRBV6-1,9,.,AVQGYETQY
.,TRBV19,16,TRBD1,ASSIPSPGGSGRDEQF
.,TRBV2,16,TRBD2,ASGLAGGDHQGTDTQY
.,TRBV7-9,17,TRBD2,ASSLATSGGARFVDTQY
.,TRBV5-1,13,.,ASSPLLGVQETQY
.,TRBV27,12,TRBD2,ASMLAGNYNEQF
.,TRBV9,13,.,ASSVEAGDAYEQY
.,TRBV11-2,12,.,ASSFSDRNYEQY
.,TRBV28,13,TRBD1,ASSPRTGGVSGYT
.,TRBV13,12,.,ASSLGVIGTPVI
.,TRBV5-6,13,TRBD2,ASSFGTSGGFEQF